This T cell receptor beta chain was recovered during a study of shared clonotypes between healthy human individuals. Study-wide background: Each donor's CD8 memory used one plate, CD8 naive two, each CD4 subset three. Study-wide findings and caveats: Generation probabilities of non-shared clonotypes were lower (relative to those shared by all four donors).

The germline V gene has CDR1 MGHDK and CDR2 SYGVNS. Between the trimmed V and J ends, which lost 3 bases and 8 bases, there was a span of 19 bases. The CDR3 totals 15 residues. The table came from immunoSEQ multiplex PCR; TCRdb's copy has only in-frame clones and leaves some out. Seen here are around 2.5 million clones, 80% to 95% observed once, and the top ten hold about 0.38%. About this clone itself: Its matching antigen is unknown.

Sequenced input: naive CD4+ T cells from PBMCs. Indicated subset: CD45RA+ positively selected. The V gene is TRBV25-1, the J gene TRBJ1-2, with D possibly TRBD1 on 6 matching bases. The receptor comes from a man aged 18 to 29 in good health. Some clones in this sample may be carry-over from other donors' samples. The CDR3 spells CASSDTLGGVSGYTF. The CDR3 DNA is TGTGCCAGCAGTGACACCTTGGGGGGCGTAAGCGGCTACACCTTC.